One T cell receptor beta chain is described in this entry. This clone was picked up a small number of times. No cognate antigen has been identified for it. Per-base qualities were not stored, and no clone one base away is much larger. The sample is drawn from a study of cytomegalovirus exposure and HLA in healthy donors (dated by TCRdb to the late 2010s). General notes on the study: An earlier analysis of 587 of the donors reported 250 to 300 Gb of sequence data and around 110 million unique TCR beta sequences from 150 million to 200 million T cells. In a later analysis, previously published TCR beta repertoires from 550 to 700 donors were re-analyzed and high-resolution HLA genotyping was added so that TCR occurrence patterns could be studied. Four to six DR-DQ haplotypes were handled as single units for association and clustering, since linkage in the cohort was strong. High-throughput TCR immunosequencing, statistical association of individual TCRs with disease status, and machine learning were combined to predict cytomegalovirus infection status. Donor age, sex, ethnicity and CMV serostatus were compiled alongside the repertoire data. The aim of the study was to test whether cataloging public T cell receptors could identify signatures of past pathogen exposure. An early release covering roughly 600 HLA-typed donors comprised 300 to 350 gigabases of sequencing data and tens of millions of unique TCR sequences. The study profiled the T cell repertoires of 666 subjects by immunosequencing and related them to cytomegalovirus serostatus. In a later genetic analysis, genome-wide SNP genotypes for about 65% of the 666 donors were used, and that subset was treated as a discovery cohort. An earlier analysis of 587 of the donors used high-throughput TCR beta sequencing to judge whether each TCR beta V gene segment behaved as functional or pseudogenic. Typing coverage differed by locus: A, B, C, DRB1 and DQB1 were typed in roughly 629-630 donors, DQA1 in about 550, DPA1 in some 600, and DPB1 in around 490. The later analysis used no new phenotypic data to find candidate immune exposures, relying instead on TCR beta sequences and their occurrence across donors. All discovery cohort repertoires had been generated on a single sequencing platform. Both class I and class II loci were covered by HLA typing, at four-digit resolution. Among approximately 370 genotyped donors of the cohort, an average of around 220,000 unique TCR beta nucleotide sequences was sequenced per donor, of which about 19% were non-productive. Of the roughly 420 genotyped donors, 81% were placed in the genetic ancestry cluster associated with self-reported Caucasian donors. Along with the roughly 700-subject first cohort, a separate validation cohort of around 110 different subjects was used. Summary of the overall study and its limitations: Some IMGT-functional V segments, including TRBV6-2 and TRBV6-3, could not be told apart with the 87-base-pair reads, so those segments were excluded. When HLA alleles, especially DR and DQ, strongly co-occurred, attributing TCR associations to individual alleles was difficult. According to a later analysis, parvovirus B19, influenza, CMV and Epstein-Barr virus appeared linked to several top co-occurrence clusters. According to a later analysis, TCR association rates differed among HLA loci, with DRB1 alleles showing the most associated TCRs and HLA-C alleles showing the fewest. Because HLA typing was missing for some donors at each locus, association tests included only the typed subset. A few of the identified cytomegalovirus-associated TCR beta chains were confirmed in vitro to be specific for cytomegalovirus antigens. According to the authors, the approach could potentially be generalized to other disease states and immunological phenotypes. In both the original and validation cohorts, the classifier was reported to diagnose cytomegalovirus status with high specificity and sensitivity. Because counts were too low, seventeen rarely observed V segments, including chromosome 9 orphons, were excluded from the earlier analysis of some 540 of the donors. A total of some 180 TCR beta chains were listed by the study as associated with cytomegalovirus. Immune exposure information for the cohort was limited to CMV serostatus. A later analysis associated 17,000 or so TCR beta sequences with specific HLA alleles at a false discovery rate of 0.05. Sequencing depth was assumed to be roughly uniform across donors in the presence/absence analyses, though that assumption may not hold. Most CMV-associated TCR beta chains appeared to be HLA-restricted in a later analysis, and the HLA associations seemed to be driven largely by CMV exposure. Only TCR beta chains were sequenced in this cohort, and the absence of alpha or paired-chain data limited detectable features. Correlated functional status among segregating V segments might reflect linkage disequilibrium, but an unknown experimental factor could not be ruled out. An earlier analysis of roughly 570 of the donors showed that most TCR beta V segments appeared in productive rearrangements either about 87% or about 30% of the time, which broadly matched IMGT annotations. A cluster of highly shared sequence variants was judged likely to be a technical artifact of the sequencing pipeline. A further reported finding was that TCR beta sequences accurately predicted the HLA-A and HLA-B alleles for most subjects in the first cohort. Across donors, most TCR sequences were observed very rarely, whereas some public TCRs were present in many individuals. A later genetic analysis associated a missense DCLRE1C variant with V-gene and J-gene trimming of TCR beta chains, and an independent cohort replicated the association. Compared with equally common non-associated chains, HLA-associated TCR beta chains in a later analysis were more clonally expanded and had lower generation probabilities. Compared with the 666-donor mean, donors in an Asian-associated ancestry cluster had fewer N-insertions in productive TCRs, according to a later genetic analysis.

The cohort was made up of 666 healthy bone marrow donors. At the time of sampling, all cohort members were nominally healthy, though unrecorded immune exposures were likely present. The donor tested CMV seronegative, placing the donor among the 350 to 400 seronegative members of the cohort. A peripheral blood sample was collected from each donor, and TCR beta sequencing was performed on peripheral blood mononuclear cells. Genomic DNA extraction from the blood cell samples was performed with the Qiagen DNeasy Blood Extraction Kit. The CDR3, from cysteine to phenylalanine, totals 14 residues. Only the CDR3 part of the read is kept: 42 bases, read in frame from the first base. Per the germline V gene, MNHEY is the CDR1 and SVGAGI is the CDR2. The library was made by the immunoSEQ multiplex PCR assay. For the multiplex PCR, a mixture combining 60 forward primers for TCR Vbeta segments and 13 reverse primers for TCR Jbeta segments was used. The CDR3 region of rearranged TCR beta genes was amplified from genomic DNA with a multiplex PCR assay. The Illumina HiSeq System was used to sequence the amplified TCR beta libraries as 87-base-pair reads. From the authors' description of their analysis: A later analysis tallied tens of millions of unique TCR beta chains across the 550 to 850 repertoires, and around 10 million of those chains were shared by two or more donors. To remove PCR and sequencing errors, raw reads were error-corrected and collapsed into unique sequences using a nearest-neighbor algorithm that merged closely related sequences. Alignment of CDR3 sequences to IMGT reference sequences was used to assign V, D and J gene segments. For a sequence to be retained, a match of at least six nucleotides was required to both a V gene segment and a J gene segment. Rearrangements were called productive when the CDR3 lacked stop codons and stayed in frame with V and J; all others were non-productive. Following IMGT convention, CDR3 was defined as the stretch from the second conserved V-encoded cysteine up to the conserved J-encoded phenylalanine. The earlier analysis of around 640 of the donors excluded sequences that lacked an unambiguous match to a single V gene segment. In an earlier analysis of roughly 500 of the donors, V segments were called functional above 56.7% productive rearrangements and were called segregating when the between-donor standard deviation exceeded 5%. A statistical classification framework was developed to diagnose cytomegalovirus status using the catalog of TCR beta chain sequences. A later analysis assigned V and J genes by comparing TCR nucleotide sequences with IMGT/GENE-DB human TR gene sequences. The TCRdist pipeline was used in a later analysis to assign CDR3 sequences and most-parsimonious VDJ recombination scenarios. In a later analysis, each TCR beta chain was defined by its CDR3 amino acid sequence together with its V-gene family, and reads lacking a unique V-gene family were excluded. A later analysis removed roughly 590 highly shared, low-generation-probability nucleotide sequences to deal with suspected cross-contamination and a sequencing artifact. A later analysis calculated a clonal expansion index for each public chain from normalized within-repertoire ranks of inferred template counts. A later analysis computed generation probabilities with a VDJ recombination model fitted to out-of-frame rearrangements, and checked the results against IGoR. In a later analysis, TCR-TCR, TCR-HLA and TCR-CMV co-occurrence was scored with hypergeometric tests, and a repertoire-size bias correction was applied to TCR pairs. In a later analysis, false discovery rates were estimated by permuting HLA or CMV assignments 20 times. A later analysis grouped co-occurring TCRs with DBSCAN, adding TCRdist sequence similarity when clustering within HLA-allele-positive subsets. Repertoires with fewer than 30,000 or more than 120,000 public chains, plus five repertoires with anomalous nucleotide sharing, were excluded from co-occurrence clustering. This immuneACCESS table, as held by TCRdb, lists in-frame sequences with V and J called but not all clones. Of the missing ones, under half trace to an unresolved V gene in checked studies; the others have no known cause. V and J calls and clone size follow that table, whereas D and trimming were derived from the DNA. Within this sample are a few hundred thousand clones, with roughly 80% of them counted one time only. The ten largest account for approximately 0.22% of the sample.

The chain is assembled from TRBV6-5 and TRBJ2-5, with 11 central nucleotides matching TRBD2. The DNA end is a closer match to TRBJ2-7, so the J assignment may be wrong. The sequence came from a girl between 2 and 10 years old in good health and CMV-seronegative. The material sequenced was PBMCs. The CDR3 protein sequence reads: CASSNSGRALEQYF. Here is the DNA: TGTGCCAGCAGCAATAGCGGGAGGGCCCTCGAGCAGTACTTC.